Following are 24 T cell receptor beta chains from one sample sequenced in a study of OX40 agonist ivuxolimab in advanced cancers. Some clones are missing from TCRdb's copy, which holds only in-frame ones; the method was immunoSEQ multiplex PCR. The table includes tens of thousands of clones, 80% to 95% detected once. The sample consisted of CD4+ or CD8+ T cells sorted from blood, taken in a trial of the OX40 agonist ivuxolimab. The receptors were sampled from an adult with an advanced solid tumor such as melanoma, head and neck, liver or kidney cancer.

This chain joins TRBV27 and TRBJ2-3; D remains unclear. Germline CDR1 and CDR2: MNHEY and SMNVEV (reference sequence). The CDR3 loop spans 10 amino acids. Trimming shortened V by 10 bases and J by 0 bases, and 2 bases separated the two germline ends. CDR3 sequence: CATSTDTQYF. The CDR3 DNA reads TGTGCCACTAGCACAGATACGCAGTATTTT.

J is TRBJ2-5 and V is TRBV25-1, with D possibly called TRBD1 or TRBD2 (6 bases each). Trimming left V 4 bases short and J 4 bases short, with 10 bases between. From germline, CDR1 is MGHDK and CDR2 SYGVNS. This CDR3 has 13 residues. Written as DNA, the CDR3 is TGTGCCAGCAGTGGGGGGGCACGAGAGACCCAGTACTTC. This encodes CASSGGARETQYF. The entire variable domain, with the rest obtained from reference TRBV25-1 and TRBJ2-5, is as follows: EADIYQTPRYLVIGTGKKITLECSQTMGHDKMYWYQQDPGMELHLIHYSYGVNSTEKGDLSSESTVSRIRTEHFPLTLESARPSHTSQYLCASSGGARETQYFGPGTRLLVL.

This chain links TRBV13 with TRBJ2-5, with 7 bases identical to TRBD2. With V trimmed by 6 bases and J by 3 bases, 13 bases remained unmatched. CDR1 and CDR2 (germline): PRHDT, FYEKMQ (reference sequence). The CDR3 sequence is 16 residues long. This chain's CDR3 is CASRRTSAGLEETQYF. For the CDR3, the DNA is TGTGCCAGCAGGAGGACCTCAGCGGGATTGGAAGAGACCCAGTACTTC. Looking up the rest from reference TRBV13 and TRBJ2-5 gives the full variable domain: AAGVIQSPRHLIKEKRETATLKCYPIPRHDTVYWYQQGPGQDPQFLISFYEKMQSDKGSIPDRFSAQQFSDYHSELNMSSLELGDSALYFCASRRTSAGLEETQYFGPGTRLLVL.

The chain uses TRBV6-4 and TRBJ1-2, with 7 bases fitting TRBD1. The CDR3 loop spans 14 amino acids. Germline values: CDR1 MRHNA, CDR2 SNTAGT. V lost 5 bases and J lost 8; bases outside the gene matches: 11. CDR3: CASSPGGDSMGYTF. Written as DNA, the CDR3 is TGTGCCAGCAGTCCCGGCGGGGACAGCATGGGCTACACCTTC.

Only a few counts were recorded for this clone. The genes are TRBV7-6 and TRBJ1-3; D might be TRBD1 (6 bases). Germline V gives CDR1 SGHVS, CDR2 FNYEAQ. CDR3 length: 16 amino acids. Trimming cost V 1 base and J 0 bases, with 10 bases left between them. CDR3 in amino acids: CASSLGGQRSGNTIYF. CDR3 DNA: TGTGCCAGCAGCTTAGGTGGACAGCGCTCTGGAAACACCATATATTTT.

Points on this clone: The sample carries other DNA sequences with the same CDR3. V usage is TRBV6-1 and J usage is TRBJ1-1, with D uncertain. Trimming took 1 base from V and 6 from J, leaving 9 bases between them. This CDR3 has 13 amino acids. Looked up from germline, CDR1 is MNHNS and CDR2 is SASEGT. The CDR3 bases are TGTGCCAGCAGTGAAGTAGGCAGATCTGAAGCTTTCTTT. It encodes CASSEVGRSEAFF.

V gene TRBV30 combines with J gene TRBJ2-2; D could derive from TRBD1 or TRBD2 (6 bases each). V shed 0 bases and J shed 6 bases, with 11 bases lying between them. CDR1 is GTSNPN, CDR2 SVGIG, per germline (reference sequence). The CDR3 sequence is 14 residues long. The CDR3 DNA sequence: TGTGCCTGGAGTGTGGGGGGCTTCGCCGGGGAGCTGTTTTTT. Its protein is CAWSVGGFAGELFF. Complete variable domain (other parts from reference TRBV30 and TRBJ2-2): SQTIHQWPATLVQPVGSPLSLECTVEGTSNPNLYWYRQAAGRGLQLLFYSVGIGQISSEVPQNLSASRPQDRQFILSSKKLLLSDSGFYLCAWSVGGFAGELFFGEGSRLTVL.

The rearrangement joins TRBV27 to TRBJ2-5; 7 bases fit TRBD2. The V segment lost 1 base and the J segment 5 bases; nucleotides outside the gene matches: 4. The CDR3 length is 14 residues. Germline V gives CDR1 MNHEY, CDR2 SMNVEV (reference sequence). In DNA, the CDR3 is TGTGCCAGCAGTTTATTCGGGACTATCGAGACCCAGTACTTC. This sequence encodes CASSLFGTIETQYF.

This rearrangement joins TRBV7-3 to TRBJ2-3; D uncertain. CDR1 is SGHTA, CDR2 FQGTGA, per germline. The ends were cut back, 2 bases at V and 1 base at J, with 4 bases in the middle. The CDR3 totals 13 residues. CDR3 loop: CASSLWGTDTQYF. The CDR3 DNA reads as TGTGCCAGCAGCTTATGGGGCACAGATACGCAGTATTTT.

This clone has more than one count but fewer than ten. The rearrangement joins TRBV6-1 to TRBJ2-6; 7 bases are shared with TRBD1. J was trimmed by 0 bases and V by 9 bases; bases with no gene match: 11. Germline V CDR1 and CDR2: MNHNS, SASEGT. The CDR3 is 17 amino acids. The CDR3, as DNA: TGTGCCAGTACTGAACAGGGGACAGTCTCTGGGGCCAACGTCCTGACTTTC. Translated: CASTEQGTVSGANVLTF.

This chain joins TRBV2 and TRBJ2-7, with 8 bases matching TRBD1. CDR3 length equals 13 residues. V shed 6 bases, J shed 2 bases, and the junction held 3 bases outside the gene matches. Germline CDR1 reads SNHLY; CDR2 reads FYNNEI. CDR3: CASSGQGPYEQYF. As DNA, the CDR3 is TGTGCCAGCAGCGGACAGGGCCCCTACGAGCAGTACTTC.

The CDR3 nucleotides read TGTGCCAGCTCGTCCGGGACTAGCGGTACAAGCTCCTACAATGAGCAGTTCTTC. Protein product: CASSSGTSGTSSYNEQFF. This sequence joins TRBV18 and TRBJ2-1, with 11 bases fitting TRBD2. The CDR3 is made up of 18 amino acids. V gave up 6 bases and J gave up 0 bases; unmatched junction bases: 10. Germline assignment: CDR1 KGHSH and CDR2 LQKENI.

The chain is built from TRBV5-4 and TRBJ2-2; D is unresolved. This CDR3 has 16 amino acids. V lost 0 bases and J lost 3, with 12 bases in between. CDR1 is SGHNT and CDR2 is YYREEE in the germline V gene (reference sequence). The CDR3 protein is CASSLAGQTHTGELFF. CDR3 DNA: TGTGCCAGCAGCTTGGCCGGTCAGACCCACACCGGGGAGCTGTTTTTT.

Here the CDR3 reads CASSTVGLAAGNTGELFF. CDR3 DNA sequence: TGTGCCAGTAGTACCGTCGGACTAGCGGCCGGAAACACCGGGGAGCTGTTTTTT. The V gene is TRBV19, the J gene TRBJ2-2, with 10 bases matching TRBD2. This CDR3 has 18 amino acids. Germline V gene lookup returns CDR1 LNHDA and CDR2 SQIVND (reference sequence). V gave up 4 bases and J gave up 2 bases; unmatched junction bases: 10.

This rearrangement joins TRBV9 to TRBJ2-1, with D possibly TRBD2 on 5 matching bases. Germline CDR1 is SGDLS and CDR2 is YYNGEE. The CDR3 runs 15 residues. The V end lost 0 bases, the J end lost 5 bases, and 12 bases lay between the germline ends. The CDR3 here is CASSVGWGANNEQFF. CDR3 bases: TGTGCCAGCAGCGTAGGGTGGGGAGCTAACAATGAGCAGTTCTTC.

The chain is built from TRBV11-2 and TRBJ2-1; TRBD2 aligns across 13 bases. CDR3 length: 16 amino acids. The V gene's germline CDR1 is SGHAT and CDR2 FQNNGV. V lost 0 bases to trimming and J lost 7 bases; unmatched junction nucleotides: 3. CDR3 DNA: TGTGCCAGCAGCTTAGAACTAGCGGGAGGGCCTAATGAGCAGTTCTTC. Its protein product is CASSLELAGGPNEQFF.

The V call is TRBV5-1, the J call TRBJ2-1; no definite D call. Germline CDR1 is SGHRS and CDR2 is YFSETQ. The CDR3 spans 12 residues. V was pared by 0 bases and J by 10 bases, with 8 bases between. The CDR3 DNA reads TGCGCCAGCAGCTTGGTGGCGACCGAGCAGTTCTTC. Amino acid sequence: CASSLVATEQFF.

The J gene is TRBJ2-7, the V gene TRBV11-3; TRBD2 agrees at 12 bases. Losses at the gene ends were 3 bases for V and 0 bases for J; bases not matched to a gene: 6. The CDR3 covers 17 residues. Germline CDR1 and CDR2: SGHNT and YENEEA. CDR3 residues: CASSFTSSGRASYEQYF. The CDR3 region has the DNA TGTGCCAGCAGCTTCACCTCTAGCGGGAGGGCCTCCTACGAGCAGTACTTC.

In this sample, this clone turned up once. The V gene is TRBV5-8, the J gene TRBJ2-5; D might be TRBD2 (6 bases). Trimming cost V 0 bases and J 2 bases, with 14 bases left between them. The CDR3 is 16 amino acids. Germline V gives CDR1 SGHTS, CDR2 YDEGEE. CDR3 DNA sequence: TGTGCCAGCAGCTTGGGAGCGGGCGATCTTCAAGAGACCCAGTACTTC. It is translated as CASSLGAGDLQETQYF.

The chain employs TRBV5-1 and TRBJ1-1; unclear D gene. Germline loops: CDR1 SGHRS, CDR2 YFSETQ. The CDR3 loop spans 14 amino acids. V dropped 0 bases and J dropped 2 bases, with 8 bases sitting between them. CDR3 residues: CASSLDAGNTEAFF. CDR3 in DNA: TGCGCCAGCAGCTTGGACGCCGGAAACACTGAAGCTTTCTTT.

CDR3 in amino acids: CASSPGQNTGELFF. DNA for the CDR3: TGTGCCAGCTCACCGGGACAGAACACCGGGGAGCTGTTTTTT. J is TRBJ2-2 and V is TRBV18, with D possibly being TRBD1 (6 bases). Deletions cut 3 bases from V and 1 base from J, with 6 bases between. CDR3 length: 14 amino acids. CDR1 is KGHSH, CDR2 LQKENI, per germline.

The rearrangement uses TRBV5-1 and TRBJ2-3; perhaps TRBD1 as D (5 bases). This CDR3 is 15 amino acids long. The germline CDR1 and CDR2 sequences are SGHRS and YFSETQ. Trimming took 4 bases from V and 2 from J, leaving 14 bases between them. The CDR3 sequence: CASSTGHLLTDTQYF. Here the CDR3 DNA reads TGCGCCAGCAGCACCGGACACCTCCTCACAGATACGCAGTATTTT.

The V call is TRBV27, the J call TRBJ2-1; 10 bases map to TRBD2. Looked up from germline, CDR1 is MNHEY and CDR2 is SMNVEV (reference sequence). The CDR3 consists of 16 residues. The V gene end was trimmed by 5 bases and the J gene end by 10 bases; junction bases not matched to a gene: 14. The CDR3 region is CASSPLASGRSGEQFF. The CDR3 DNA sequence: TGTGCCAGCAGTCCCCTGGCTAGCGGGAGATCGGGAGAGCAGTTCTTC.

This clone was picked up one time. This CDR3 reads CASAQGQPYEQYF. The DNA of the CDR3 is TGTGCCAGCGCTCAAGGACAGCCCTACGAGCAGTACTTC. The V and J genes are TRBV6-5 and TRBJ2-7; D may be TRBD1 (6 bases). CDR1 and CDR2 from the germline V gene are MNHEY and SVGAGI. The CDR3 is made up of 13 amino acids. V lost 8 bases, J lost 2 bases, and 13 bases lay in between.